Listed below are T cell receptor beta chains from one sample, sequenced in a study of blood T cell repertoires in COVID-19. Only in-frame clones appear in the TCRdb table, and some are missing; sequencing was by immunoSEQ multiplex PCR. The table records fewer than 70,000 clones, more than 75% of them present only once. The specimen sequenced was peripheral blood. The receptors shown here come from a man aged 55 to 70 with active or convalescent COVID-19. Both conserved end residues are part of each CDR3. D genes are given only for firm matches. Only part of the rows carry a size: once, few, many, or a class if the clone is expanded.

NA	TRBJ2-2	NA	TRBV7-8	CASSLAERHTGELFF	TGTGCCAGCAGCTTAGCAGAGAGGCACACCGGGGAGCTGTTTTTT
NA	TRBJ2-1	NA	TRBV5-1	CASSRGAPGLEQFF	TGCGCCAGCAGCCGTGGGGCCCCCGGGTTGGAGCAGTTCTTC
NA	TRBJ2-1	TRBD2	TRBV14	CASSHGTSYRNNEQFF	TGTGCCAGCAGCCATGGGACTAGCTACCGAAACAATGAGCAGTTCTTC
NA	TRBJ2-2	NA	TRBV21-1	CASSKEADRGDTGELFF	TGTGCCAGCAGCAAAGAAGCGGACAGGGGCGACACCGGGGAGCTGTTTTTT
NA	TRBJ1-3	NA	TRBV19	CASSATGSSGNTIYF	TGTGCCAGTAGTGCTACAGGGAGCTCTGGAAACACCATATATTTT
NA	TRBJ2-3	TRBD2	TRBV7-8	CASSSLAGGQRRTQYF	TGTGCCAGCAGCTCGCTAGCGGGGGGGCAGAGACGTACGCAGTATTTT
NA	TRBJ2-3	TRBD2	TRBV7-8	CASRDSGRPPTDTQYF	TGTGCCAGCAGAGATAGCGGGAGGCCTCCCACAGATACGCAGTATTTT
NA	TRBJ2-3	TRBD2	TRBV12-5	CASARVPSGSTDTQYF	TGTGCTAGTGCCCGGGTCCCTAGCGGGAGCACAGATACGCAGTATTTT
NA	TRBJ1-2	TRBD1	TRBV6-5	CASSPQGALGYGYTF	TGTGCCAGCAGTCCACAGGGGGCCTTGGGGTATGGCTACACCTTC
NA	TRBJ2-5	NA	TRBV27	CASGAGVETQYF	TGTGCCAGCGGGGCAGGAGTGGAGACCCAGTACTTC
NA	TRBJ1-1	TRBD1	TRBV5-5	CASSLKTGQGVNTEAFF	TGTGCCAGCAGCTTAAAGACAGGGCAGGGGGTGAACACTGAAGCTTTCTTT
NA	TRBJ2-4	TRBD1	TRBV18	CASSQDRGYDIQYF	TGTGCCAGCTCTCAGGACAGGGGTTATGACATTCAGTACTTC
NA	TRBJ2-1	NA	TRBV27	CASSLLAGSYNEQFF	TGTGCCAGCAGTTTACTCGCGGGGTCCTACAATGAGCAGTTCTTC
NA	TRBJ2-3	TRBD2	TRBV3-1/TRBV3-2	CASSQELTSGTDTQYF	TGTGCCAGCAGCCAAGAATTGACTAGCGGGACAGATACGCAGTATTTT
NA	TRBJ2-7	TRBD2	TRBV5-5	CASSPTGGSYEQYF	TGTGCCAGCAGCCCCACGGGGGGCTCCTACGAGCAGTACTTC
few	TRBJ1-1	TRBD1	TRBV2	CASRFGQGEAFF	TGTGCCAGCCGGTTTGGACAGGGAGAAGCTTTCTTT
NA	TRBJ2-1	TRBD2	TRBV18	CASSPRITAGGGNEQFF	TGTGCCAGCTCACCAAGAATCACGGCGGGAGGGGGCAATGAGCAGTTCTTC
few	TRBJ2-2	NA	TRBV5-1	CASSVDSSPGELFF	TGCGCCAGCAGCGTGGACAGTTCCCCCGGGGAGCTGTTTTTT
NA	TRBJ2-7	NA	TRBV5-1	CASSIGTAGGYEQYF	TGCGCCAGCAGCATAGGGACTGCCGGGGGCTACGAGCAGTACTTC
NA	TRBJ1-1	TRBD1	TRBV4-1	CASSLAGGLMNTEAFF	TGCGCCAGCAGCCTGGCAGGGGGCCTCATGAACACTGAAGCTTTCTTT
NA	TRBJ2-1	TRBD1	TRBV6-5	CASTGQGIHEQFF	TGTGCCAGCACTGGACAGGGAATTCATGAGCAGTTCTTC
NA	TRBJ1-2	TRBD1	TRBV14	CASSSRQGAFGYTF	TGTGCCAGCAGTTCTAGACAGGGGGCATTTGGCTACACCTTC
NA	TRBJ1-3	NA	TRBV9	CASSVVEGDTIYF	TGTGCCAGCAGCGTAGTTGAGGGAGACACCATATATTTT
once	TRBJ1-5	NA	TRBV9	CASSVAGQNNQPQHF	TGTGCCAGCAGCGTCGCCGGACAAAACAATCAGCCCCAGCATTTT
NA	TRBJ1-6	TRBD1	TRBV6-6	CASRGDRQNSPLHF	TGTGCCAGCAGGGGGGACAGGCAAAATTCACCCCTCCACTTT
NA	TRBJ1-5	NA	TRBV21-1	CASRQRGGSSNQPQHF	TGTGCCAGCAGACAAAGGGGGGGTTCGAGCAATCAGCCCCAGCATTTT
NA	TRBJ2-5	NA	TRBV19	CASSIWTPTRQETQYF	TGTGCCAGTAGTATTTGGACACCAACAAGGCAGGAGACCCAGTACTTC
NA	TRBJ1-2	NA	TRBV7-9	CASSLDSNYGYTF	TGTGCCAGCAGCTTGGACAGTAACTATGGCTACACCTTC
NA	TRBJ1-1	NA	TRBV3-1/TRBV3-2	CASRQLGGAGTEAFF	TGTGCCAGCAGACAACTCGGGGGGGCGGGCACTGAAGCTTTCTTT
NA	TRBJ1-6	NA	TRBV6-5	CASSPDTPRKSPLHF	TGTGCCAGCAGCCCGGACACGCCTCGCAAGTCACCCCTCCACTTT
NA	TRBJ1-5	NA	TRBV4-2	CASSSGASLGNQPQHF	TGTGCCAGCAGCTCAGGGGCATCATTGGGCAATCAGCCCCAGCATTTT
NA	TRBJ2-1	NA	TRBV18	CASSPGRTTNNEQFF	TGTGCCAGCTCACCAGGACGGACTACCAACAATGAGCAGTTCTTC
NA	TRBJ2-6	NA	TRBV14	CASSSTGHTSGANVLTF	TGTGCCAGCAGCTCAACCGGACATACCTCTGGGGCCAACGTCCTGACTTTC
NA	TRBJ2-2	TRBD2	TRBV27	CASRLAGGLYTGELFF	TGTGCCAGTAGACTAGCGGGGGGGCTTTACACCGGGGAGCTGTTTTTT